Listed below are T cell receptor beta chains from one sample, sequenced in a study of cytomegalovirus exposure and HLA in healthy donors. TCRdb's table, derived via immunoSEQ multiplex PCR, lists solely in-frame clones and lacks some. Among some 120,000 clones listed, 79% were seen once. Sequenced input: PBMCs. The receptors come from a man in his late teens or twenties in good health and CMV-seronegative. Each CDR3 is given with its conserved first and last residue. The D gene is left open where the match is weak. Only part of the rows carry a size: once, few, many, or a class if the clone is expanded.

clone size,D gene,J gene,V gene,CDR3 protein,CDR3 DNA
once,TRBD2,TRBJ2-2,TRBV4-2,CASSLGEGSFTGELFF,TGTGCCAGCAGCCTCGGGGAGGGCTCTTTCACCGGGGAGCTGTTTTTT
-,-,TRBJ1-3,TRBV6-1,CASSLRGGPGNTIYF,TGTGCCAGCAGTCTTAGGGGGGGCCCTGGAAACACCATATATTTT
-,-,TRBJ2-3,TRBV5-3,CARSLVAPITDTQYF,TGTGCCAGAAGCTTGGTAGCGCCTATCACAGATACGCAGTATTTT
-,-,TRBJ2-7,TRBV9,CASSGAGQASYEQYF,TGTGCCAGCAGCGGAGCGGGACAGGCGTCCTACGAGCAGTACTTC
-,-,TRBJ2-2,TRBV11-2,CASSLVAGAGELFF,TGTGCCAGCAGCTTAGTTGCAGGCGCGGGGGAGCTGTTTTTT
-,-,TRBJ1-1,TRBV6-5,CASSRDENRDTQAFF,TGTGCCAGCAGCCGCGACGAGAATCGGGACACCCAAGCTTTCTTT
-,TRBD1,TRBJ1-1,TRBV7-2,CASRLTGVTEAFF,TGTGCCAGCAGGCTAACAGGGGTCACTGAAGCTTTCTTT
-,TRBD1,TRBJ2-7,TRBV9,CASSRTGGTAEQYF,TGTGCCAGCAGCCGGACAGGGGGAACGGCTGAGCAGTACTTC
-,-,TRBJ2-5,TRBV18,CASSPFRQAFGETQYF,TGTGCCAGCTCACCTTTTCGACAGGCCTTCGGAGAGACCCAGTACTTC
-,-,TRBJ2-5,TRBV20-1,CSARAEETQYF,TGCAGTGCTAGAGCGGAAGAGACCCAGTACTTC
many,-,TRBJ2-7,TRBV4-3,CASSQGAQGGGYEQYF,TGCGCCAGCAGCCAAGGCGCTCAGGGGGGAGGCTACGAGCAGTACTTC
few,-,TRBJ1-4,TRBV5-1,CASSLSGWTNEKLFF,TGCGCCAGCAGCCTAAGTGGTTGGACTAATGAAAAACTGTTTTTT
-,-,TRBJ2-2,TRBV20-1,CSAARNGELFF,TGCAGTGCTGCCAGAAACGGGGAGCTGTTTTTT
-,-,TRBJ2-1,TRBV30,CAWSRGPQYNEQFF,TGTGCCTGGAGCAGAGGTCCCCAATACAATGAGCAGTTCTTC
-,TRBD1,TRBJ2-2,TRBV9,CASRRGQVATGELFF,TGTGCCAGCCGTAGGGGACAGGTGGCCACCGGGGAGCTGTTTTTT
-,-,TRBJ1-4,TRBV7-9,CASSSVRELFF,TGTGCCAGCAGTTCGGTCCGGGAACTGTTTTTT
-,-,TRBJ1-2,TRBV9,CASSSPQGLNYGYTF,TGTGCCAGCAGCTCCCCCCAGGGCCTTAACTATGGCTACACCTTC
-,-,TRBJ1-2,TRBV15,CANRSEGSGYTF,TGTGCCAATAGGAGTGAGGGCTCTGGCTACACCTTC
few,-,TRBJ1-1,TRBV5-4,CASSLGGGNMNTEAFF,TGTGCCAGCAGCTTGGGCGGGGGTAACATGAACACTGAAGCTTTCTTT
once,-,TRBJ1-1,TRBV2,CASSELGPRTTEAFF,TGTGCCAGCAGTGAGTTGGGGCCCCGGACCACTGAAGCTTTCTTT
-,-,TRBJ1-1,TRBV6-5,CASSYSFRGPNTEAFF,TGTGCCAGCAGTTACTCATTCAGGGGACCGAACACTGAAGCTTTCTTT
few,TRBD2,TRBJ2-1,TRBV6-1,CASSEQGLAGYNEQFF,TGTGCCAGCAGTGAACAGGGTCTAGCGGGGTACAATGAGCAGTTCTTC
-,TRBD1,TRBJ1-2,TRBV18,CASSPSGTVYGYTF,TGTGCCAGCTCACCATCGGGGACAGTCTATGGCTACACCTTC
-,-,TRBJ2-2,TRBV4-3,CASSQANMIHTGELFF,TGCGCCAGCAGCCAGGCCAACATGATTCACACCGGGGAGCTGTTTTTT
-,-,TRBJ2-1,TRBV5-1,CTSSLAPGLEGNEQFF,TGCACCAGCAGCTTGGCCCCGGGACTGGAGGGCAATGAGCAGTTCTTC
-,-,TRBJ2-7,TRBV6-5,CASSISGDSYEQYF,TGTGCCAGCAGCATCTCCGGAGACTCCTACGAGCAGTACTTC
-,-,TRBJ2-3,TRBV27,CASGRGTDTQYF,TGTGCCAGCGGCAGGGGCACAGATACGCAGTATTTT
-,-,TRBJ2-5,TRBV6-1,CASRGQGYQETQYF,TGTGCCAGCAGAGGGCAGGGGTACCAAGAGACCCAGTACTTC
-,-,TRBJ2-3,TRBV21-1,CASSKARGQGCLHTQYF,TGTGCCAGCAGCAAGGCCAGGGGACAGGGCTGCCTACATACGCAGTATTTT
-,-,TRBJ1-4,TRBV7-2,CASSPRNPRGNEKLFF,TGTGCCAGCAGCCCCCGGAACCCTAGGGGTAATGAAAAACTGTTTTTT
once,TRBD2,TRBJ2-3,TRBV7-9,CASSLGTSGRTDTQYF,TGTGCCAGCAGCTTAGGGACTAGCGGGAGGACAGATACGCAGTATTTT
-,TRBD2,TRBJ2-7,TRBV6-5,CASSDLAGVDGQYF,TGTGCCAGCAGTGACCTAGCGGGAGTTGACGGGCAGTACTTC
few,TRBD1,TRBJ2-5,TRBV5-1,CASRLRTGEETQYF,TGCGCCAGCAGACTGCGGACAGGAGAAGAGACCCAGTACTTC
-,-,TRBJ2-7,TRBV21-1,CASSERGKTSYEQYF,TGTGCCAGCAGCGAAAGGGGGAAGACCAGCTACGAGCAGTACTTC
once,-,TRBJ1-5,TRBV6-5,CASSPGRGREPQHF,TGTGCCAGCAGTCCCGGGCGGGGGAGAGAGCCCCAGCATTTT
-,-,TRBJ2-7,TRBV9,CASSVVGGDEQYF,TGTGCCAGCAGCGTAGTTGGGGGCGACGAGCAGTACTTC
-,-,TRBJ1-1,TRBV19,CASSIGALKIKNTEAFF,TGTGCCAGTAGTATAGGGGCCCTGAAAATTAAGAACACTGAAGCTTTCTTT
-,TRBD1,TRBJ2-7,TRBV7-9,CASSPGTGGGEQYF,TGTGCCAGCAGCCCCGGGACAGGGGGCGGCGAGCAGTACTTC
-,-,TRBJ2-7,TRBV9,CASSGSGFELDEQYF,TGTGCCAGCAGCGGAAGCGGGTTCGAATTAGACGAGCAGTACTTC